The 23 T cell receptor beta chains below all came from one sample that was sequenced in a study of blood T cells in healthy people across ages. The second PCR ran roughly 7 to 12 cycles with a sample-barcoded 5' primer and J-beta primers. TCRdb processed the 5' RACE reads anew with MiXCR; each CDR3 protein has one entry. This table has hundreds of thousands of distinct CDR3 sequences, roughly half appearing once. The sequenced sample was blood. Receptors were obtained from a man in his 60s in good health.

The V and J genes are TRBV27 and TRBJ2-7; 8 bases align to TRBD1. CDR1 and CDR2 (germline): MNHEY, SMNVEV (reference sequence). V shed 3 bases, J shed 7 bases, and the junction held 11 bases outside the gene matches. The CDR3 runs 15 residues. CDR3 sequence reads: CASSFPGQGRKEQYF. CDR3 DNA: TGTGCCAGCAGTTTCCCCGGACAGGGAAGGAAAGAGCAGTACTTC.

The genes are TRBV6-5 and TRBJ1-2; tentatively, D is TRBD1 (5 bases). Trimming cost V 4 bases and J 4 bases, with 13 bases left between them. The CDR3 is 14 amino acids. Looked up from germline, CDR1 is MNHEY and CDR2 is SVGAGI. The CDR3 loop reads CASSSHPGSYGYTF. The CDR3 DNA sequence: TGTGCCAGCAGTTCCCACCCAGGGAGCTATGGCTACACCTTC.

This clonotype was counted between two and nine times. V gene TRBV7-9 combines with J gene TRBJ1-1, with 7 bases identical to TRBD1. With 6 bases clipped from V and 2 bases from J, the junction kept 3 bases outside the gene matches. The CDR3 has 13 amino acids. Germline V gene lookup returns CDR1 SEHNR and CDR2 FQNEAQ (reference sequence). CDR3 loop: CASRGGVNTEAFF. The DNA for the CDR3 is TGTGCCAGCAGAGGGGGCGTTAACACTGAAGCTTTCTTT.

The V gene is TRBV3-1, the J gene TRBJ2-5; TRBD2 agrees at 8 bases. V shed 1 base, J shed 0 bases, and the junction held 7 bases outside the gene matches. The germline V gene encodes CDR1 LGHDT and CDR2 YNNKEL (reference sequence). This CDR3 spans 17 amino acids. This CDR3 reads CASSQAMRGGYQETQYF. CDR3 bases: TGTGCCAGCAGCCAAGCCATGCGCGGGGGGTACCAAGAGACCCAGTACTTC.

The chain recombines TRBV7-9 with TRBJ1-5; tentative D call: TRBD1 (6 bases). Germline V gene sequence: CDR1 SEHNR, CDR2 FQNEAQ (reference sequence). Trimming left V 3 bases short and J 6 bases short, with 12 bases between. CDR3 size: 14 residues. DNA for the CDR3: TGTGCCAGCAGCTTCGTAGGAGGGGGTCAGCCCCAGCATTTT. Protein: CASSFVGGGQPQHF.

This clonotype was observed a few times. The rearrangement uses TRBV7-9 and TRBJ2-1, with 9 bases matching TRBD2. The germline V gene encodes CDR1 SEHNR and CDR2 FQNEAQ (reference sequence). There are 15 residues in the CDR3. Losses at the gene ends were 2 bases for V and 7 bases for J; bases not matched to a gene: 6. The CDR3 DNA reads TGTGCCAGCAGCTTATTGGGACTAGCTACTAATGAGCAGTTCTTC. Amino acids: CASSLLGLATNEQFF.

A few counts support this clonotype. The chain couples TRBV3-1 to TRBJ2-7, with TRBD2 matching over 8 bases. Germline assignment: CDR1 LGHDT and CDR2 YNNKEL (reference sequence). The CDR3 consists of 16 residues. V shed 4 bases and J 0 bases; nucleotides not matched to a gene: 8. The CDR3 nucleotides are TGTGCCAGCAGCCCCTACTCCGGGACTAGCTCCTACGAGCAGTACTTC. Its translation is CASSPYSGTSSYEQYF.

Many counts were recorded for this clonotype. This chain joins TRBV10-3 and TRBJ2-5; D gene ambiguous. Germline V lookup: CDR1 ENHRY, CDR2 SYGVKD. The CDR3 extends over 11 amino acids. V dropped 3 bases and J dropped 5 bases, with 4 bases sitting between them. For the CDR3, the DNA is TGTGCCATCAGTGAAACCGAGACCCAGTACTTC. Protein product: CAISETETQYF.

V is TRBV4-2 and J is TRBJ1-5, with no clear D. V lost 1 base, J lost 7 bases, and 8 bases lay in between. There are 13 residues in the CDR3. Germline CDR1 is LGHNA and CDR2 is YNFKEQ. DNA of the CDR3: TGTGCCAGCAGCCAAGGGGAGGGCCAGCCCCAGCATTTT. Its translation: CASSQGEGQPQHF.

V gene TRBV28 combines with J gene TRBJ2-3, with D perhaps TRBD1 or TRBD2 (5 bases each). The CDR3 is 13 residues long. CDR1 and CDR2 from the germline V gene are MDHEN and SYDVKM. V was clipped by 8 bases and J by 1 base, with 10 bases between them. CDR3 in DNA: TGTGCCAGCGCTCAGGGAGGCACAGATACGCAGTATTTT. As protein: CASAQGGTDTQYF.

This clonotype was seen only a few times. The J gene is TRBJ2-1, the V gene TRBV24-1, with TRBD1 matching 7 bases. V was pared by 5 bases and J by 5 bases, with 11 bases of the junction left unmatched. Germline loops: CDR1 KGHDR, CDR2 SFDVKD. This CDR3 comprises 16 residues. The CDR3, as DNA: TGTGCCACCAGTGTCACTTCGACAGGGTTCGACAATGAGCAGTTCTTC. Its translation is CATSVTSTGFDNEQFF.

The rearrangement joins TRBV29-1 to TRBJ1-5; D is undetermined. Germline values: CDR1 SQVTM, CDR2 ANQGSEA. This CDR3 has 13 residues. Trimming pared 4 bases from V and 6 bases from J, leaving 13 bases between. CDR3 residues: CSVAVGRGQPQHF. The CDR3 DNA is TGCAGCGTTGCCGTAGGGCGCGGTCAGCCCCAGCATTTT.

This chain connects TRBV2 to TRBJ2-3; the D gene is possibly TRBD2 (5 bases). CDR1 is SNHLY, CDR2 FYNNEI, per germline. V gave up 3 bases and J gave up 1 base, with 11 bases separating them. The length of the CDR3 is 15 residues. CDR3 in amino acids: CASSEGASGTDTQYF. The CDR3 region has the DNA TGTGCCAGCAGTGAGGGAGCTTCGGGCACAGATACGCAGTATTTT.

The chain combines TRBV12-3 or TRBV12-4 with TRBJ2-7; 7 bases align to TRBD1. V shed 6 bases, J shed 0 bases, and the junction held 8 bases outside the gene matches. CDR3 length: 15 residues. The CDR3, as DNA: TGTGCCAGCAGCAAAGACAGGGTGAGCTCCTACGAGCAGTACTTC. Translating it yields CASSKDRVSSYEQYF.

V is TRBV6-5 and J is TRBJ2-3, with unresolved D. The V and J ends lost 0 bases and 0 bases respectively, with 13 bases between them. The length of the CDR3 is 17 residues. Germline V lookup: CDR1 MNHEY, CDR2 SVGAGI. The CDR3 coding sequence is TGTGCCAGCAGTTACTCTAAGACCCGGTCTAGCACAGATACGCAGTATTTT. Its protein product is CASSYSKTRSSTDTQYF.

J is TRBJ2-2 and V is TRBV7-8; 7 bases are a match to TRBD1. CDR1 and CDR2 from the germline V gene are SGHVS and FQNEAQ. The CDR3 runs 14 residues. Losses at the gene ends were 5 bases for V and 5 bases for J; bases not matched to a gene: 5. CDR3 protein: CASSIGQATGELFF. The CDR3 DNA is TGTGCCAGCAGCATCGGACAGGCAACCGGGGAGCTGTTTTTT. The full variable domain, with the rest looked up from reference TRBV7-8 and TRBJ2-2, is GAGVSQSPRYKVAKRGQDVALRCDPISGHVSLFWYQQALGQGPEFLTYFQNEAQLDKSGLPSDRFFAERPEGSVSTLKIQRTQQEDSAVYLCASSIGQATGELFFGEGSRLTVL.

This clonotype was found a few times. V gene TRBV7-2 combines with J gene TRBJ2-5; perhaps TRBD1 as D (7 bases). The CDR3 runs to 13 residues. Germline V gene lookup returns CDR1 SGHTA and CDR2 FQGNSA. The V end was cut by 5 bases, the J end by 4 bases, with 11 bases between. The CDR3 bases are TGTGCCAGCAGCGCCAGGGGGGCAGAGACCCAGTACTTC. Translated, it gives CASSARGAETQYF.

DNA of the CDR3: TGTGCCAGCAGCGGGGGCCTCGACCCCTACGAGCAGTACTTC. Amino acid sequence: CASSGGLDPYEQYF. This chain joins TRBV7-9 and TRBJ2-7; D perhaps matches TRBD1 (6 bases). Germline V lookup: CDR1 SEHNR, CDR2 FQNEAQ (reference sequence). With 5 bases removed from V and 2 bases from J, the gap between germline ends came to 13 bases. This CDR3 region has 14 residues.

The rearrangement uses TRBV5-1 and TRBJ2-2; TRBD1 agrees at 10 bases. CDR3 length: 14 amino acids. The trim removed 8 bases at V and 2 bases at J, leaving 3 bases unmatched. Germline values: CDR1 SGHRS, CDR2 YFSETQ. CDR3 coding DNA: TGCGCCAGTGAGACAGGGGGCAACACCGGGGAGCTGTTTTTT. Its translation: CASETGGNTGELFF.

The CDR3 DNA follows: TGTGCCAGCAGCCTGGGCGGGGTGCACCAGCCCCAGCATTTT. It encodes CASSLGGVHQPQHF. V is TRBV7-9 and J is TRBJ1-5; D gene unclear. Germline V gene data show CDR1 as SEHNR and CDR2 as FQNEAQ (reference sequence). V lost 5 bases to trimming and J lost 7 bases, with 15 bases between them. The CDR3 consists of 14 residues.

The chain joins TRBV20-1 to TRBJ1-1, with 7 bases matching TRBD1. V was clipped by 3 bases and J by 1 base; unmatched bases: 2. There are 13 residues in the CDR3. Germline loops: CDR1 DFQATT, CDR2 SNEGSKA (reference sequence). CDR3 in DNA: TGCAGTGCTAGGGGGACAGAGAACACTGAAGCTTTCTTT. This encodes CSARGTENTEAFF.

The chain has TRBV11-3 and TRBJ2-1; either TRBD1 or TRBD2 may fit D (5 bases each). This CDR3 contains 16 residues. Trimming left V 5 bases short and J 0 bases short, with 14 bases between. CDR1 is SGHNT, CDR2 YENEEA, per germline. This CDR3 is CASSIAGTASYNEQFF. The CDR3 coding sequence is TGTGCCAGCAGCATTGCCGGGACGGCCTCCTACAATGAGCAGTTCTTC.

This clonotype is a singleton in its sample. V usage is TRBV5-1 and J usage is TRBJ1-1; possibly TRBD1 for D (5 bases). The CDR3 length is 13 residues. CDR1 SGHRS and CDR2 YFSETQ come from the germline V gene. The ends were cut back, 4 bases at V and 5 bases at J, with 12 bases in the middle. In DNA, the CDR3 is TGCGCCAGCAGCCGGGACTACGGGACTGAAGCTTTCTTT. Residues: CASSRDYGTEAFF. Filled out from reference TRBV5-1 and TRBJ1-1, the complete variable domain reads KAGVTQTPRYLIKTRGQQVTLSCSPISGHRSVSWYQQTPGQGLQFLFEYFSETQRNKGNFPGRFSGRQFSNSRSEMNVSTLELGDSALYLCASSRDYGTEAFFGQGTRLTVV.